Described below is a single TCR beta chain sequence and its context. The target antigen is unknown. The authors used approximately 3.5 ug of total RNA per TCR library. Molecular identifiers with 6-nucleotide sample barcodes were added during cDNA synthesis via template switching. TCRdb processed the 5' RACE reads again and assigns one entry to each CDR3 protein, with no DNA. The ten most abundant clones cover about 2.2% of a sample with 400,000 or so distinct CDR3 sequences. The entry originates in a study of monozygotic twins with inflammatory bowel disease. Whole blood without T cell sorting served as the source of isolated total RNA. The CDR3 contains 15 residues. CDR1 is MGHRA and CDR2 is YSYEKL in the germline V gene. General study points: Among IBD patients, TCRbeta diversity (inverse Simpson) was lower than in healthy co-twins.

Sequences were obtained from blood. The origin of this receptor is a human donor with ulcerative colitis or Crohn's disease, or a healthy co-twin of an affected twin (not recorded which). V is TRBV4-1 and J is TRBJ2-7; TCRdb designates TRBD1, a call that cannot be tested without DNA. The CDR3 spells CASSQDPGTSREQYF.